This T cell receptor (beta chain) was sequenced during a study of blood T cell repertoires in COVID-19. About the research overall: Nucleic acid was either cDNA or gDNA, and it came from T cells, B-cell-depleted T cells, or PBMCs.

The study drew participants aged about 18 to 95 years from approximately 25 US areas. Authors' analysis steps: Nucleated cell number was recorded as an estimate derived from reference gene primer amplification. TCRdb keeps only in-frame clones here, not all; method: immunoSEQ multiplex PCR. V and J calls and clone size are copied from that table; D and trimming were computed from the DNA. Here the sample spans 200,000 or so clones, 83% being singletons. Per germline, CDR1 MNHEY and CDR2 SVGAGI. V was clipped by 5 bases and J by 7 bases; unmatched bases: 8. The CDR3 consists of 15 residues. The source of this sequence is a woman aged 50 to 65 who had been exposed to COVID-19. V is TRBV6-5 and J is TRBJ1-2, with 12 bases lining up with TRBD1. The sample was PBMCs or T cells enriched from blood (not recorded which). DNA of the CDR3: TGTGCCAGCAGTAGGGCCTCGGGACAGGGGGCTGGCTACACCTTC. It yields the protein CASSRASGQGAGYTF.